The subject of this entry is one TCR beta chain. The antigen remains undetermined. Repertoires were generated with immunoSEQ multiplex PCR, while TCRdb's copy carries only in-frame clones and drops some. Of 71,000 or so clones listed, around 72% were seen once; the top ten hold approximately 4.3%. Within the ViraFEST assay, antigen-specific CD4+ T cells underwent expansion with viral peptide pools prior to sequencing. Once cultured for roughly ten days, the cells underwent separation to obtain CD4+ T cells. Nucleocapsid antibody tests were negative, and the vaccine recipients had no prior SARS-CoV-2 infection. At days 3 and 7, half of the medium was exchanged for IL-2 medium. The source of the sample is a study of vaccination effects on CD4 cells after COVID-19. Turning to the study itself: The cohort was immunized with two doses of either the BNT162b2 or mRNA-1273 vaccine. Study-wide findings and caveats: Clones of infection and vaccine origin contracted markedly late after vaccination.

CDR1 and CDR2 (germline): LNHDA, SQIVND (reference sequence). Deletions cut 1 base from V and 1 base from J, with 16 bases between. CDR3 length equals 17 residues. The sample was CD4+ T cells from PBMCs cultured with HCoV-OC43 spike peptides, taken before COVID-19 vaccination. The subset here: HCoV-OC43 spike overlapping peptide pool stimulation. This chain links TRBV19 with TRBJ1-1; no definite D call. This sequence was found in a human donor who received a COVID-19 vaccine. CDR3 coding DNA: TGTGCCAGTAGTATAGTCCCCTCGGCGGTTAGGAACACTGAAGCTTTCTTT. Translating gives CASSIVPSAVRNTEAFF.